The 4 T cell receptor beta chains in this list originate from one sample, sequenced in a study of blood T cell repertoires in COVID-19. This table comes from immunoSEQ multiplex PCR, and its TCRdb copy is limited to in-frame clones, with some not included. The data show fewer than 450,000 clones, 87% seen once. Sequencing was done on a sample of peripheral blood. The receptors stem from a woman aged 45-60 years with COVID-19, enrolled during active disease.

This chain uses TRBV27 with TRBJ2-7; no firm D call. V lost 3 bases and J lost 2, with 8 bases in between. CDR1 is MNHEY and CDR2 is SMNVEV in the germline V gene (reference sequence). This CDR3 is 13 amino acids long. The CDR3, as DNA: TGTGCCAGCAGTTTTCCCGGAGCCTACGAGCAGTACTTC. Residues: CASSFPGAYEQYF.

The chain joins TRBV7-3 to TRBJ2-5; D ambiguous. From germline, CDR1 is SGHTA and CDR2 FQGTGA. The CDR3 has 15 amino acids. V lost 4 bases to trimming and J lost 2 bases, with 14 bases between them. The CDR3 sequence: CASSYSPGPQETQYF. Written as DNA, the CDR3 is TGTGCCAGCAGCTATAGCCCGGGTCCACAAGAGACCCAGTACTTC.

The CDR3 loop reads CASSFGTGISEAFF. In nucleotides, the CDR3 is TGTGCCAGCAGCTTCGGGACAGGGATTTCTGAAGCTTTCTTT. The rearrangement joins TRBV5-4 to TRBJ1-1, with 9 bases that match TRBD1. CDR1 SGHNT and CDR2 YYREEE come from the germline V gene (reference sequence). The CDR3 loop spans 14 amino acids. V shed 2 bases and J 6 bases; nucleotides not matched to a gene: 5.

The rearrangement uses TRBV5-6 and TRBJ1-5, with TRBD1 as a possible D gene (6 bases). The CDR3 covers 14 residues. V was trimmed by 0 bases and J by 7 bases, leaving 11 bases between them. Germline CDR1 is SGHDT and CDR2 is YYEEEE. CDR3 in DNA: TGTGCCAGCAGCTTGGGGTTCCAGGGGCAGCCCCAGCATTTT. This gives the protein CASSLGFQGQPQHF.